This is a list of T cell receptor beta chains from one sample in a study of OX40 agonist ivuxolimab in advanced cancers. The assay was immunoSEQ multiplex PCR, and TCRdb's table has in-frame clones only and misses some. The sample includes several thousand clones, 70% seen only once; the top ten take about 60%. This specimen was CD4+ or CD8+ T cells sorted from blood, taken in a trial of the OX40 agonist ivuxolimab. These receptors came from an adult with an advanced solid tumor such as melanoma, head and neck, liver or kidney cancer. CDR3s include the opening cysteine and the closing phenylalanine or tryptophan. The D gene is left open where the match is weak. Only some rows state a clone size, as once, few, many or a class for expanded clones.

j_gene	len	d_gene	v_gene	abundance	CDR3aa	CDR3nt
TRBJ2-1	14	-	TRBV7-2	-	CASTATISYNEQFF	TGTGCCAGCACCGCAACAATCTCCTACAATGAGCAGTTCTTC
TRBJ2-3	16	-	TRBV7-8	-	CASSSRQKSSTDTQYF	TGTGCCAGCAGCTCCCGCCAGAAATCTAGCACAGATACGCAGTATTTT
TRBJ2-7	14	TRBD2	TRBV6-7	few	CASSYQGGLNEQYF	TGTGCCAGCAGTTATCAGGGAGGGTTGAACGAGCAGTACTTC
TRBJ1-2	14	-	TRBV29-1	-	CSVLSSGKGIGYTF	TGCAGCGTCCTGAGTTCAGGGAAGGGAATTGGCTACACCTTC
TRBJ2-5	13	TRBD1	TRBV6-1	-	CASSPDRAETQYF	TGTGCCAGCAGTCCCGACAGGGCGGAGACCCAGTACTTC
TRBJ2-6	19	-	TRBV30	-	CAWVPRWQGLYSGANVLTF	TGTGCCTGGGTGCCCCGATGGCAGGGGCTTTACTCTGGGGCCAACGTCCTGACTTTC
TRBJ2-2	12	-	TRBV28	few	CASSPFTGELFF	TGTGCCAGCAGTCCCTTCACCGGGGAGCTGTTTTTT
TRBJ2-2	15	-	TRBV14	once	CASSPRPQIQGELFF	TGTGCCAGCAGCCCCAGACCCCAGATTCAAGGGGAGCTGTTTTTT
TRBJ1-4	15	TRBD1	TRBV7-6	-	CASSTGGQAGEKLFF	TGTGCCAGCAGCACCGGGGGACAGGCTGGTGAAAAACTGTTTTTT
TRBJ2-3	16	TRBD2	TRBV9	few	CASSPGAGGSTDTQYF	TGTGCCAGCAGCCCAGGGGCGGGGGGAAGCACAGATACGCAGTATTTT
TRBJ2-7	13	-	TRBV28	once	CASNPVVGGEQYF	TGTGCCAGCAACCCCGTGGTGGGAGGCGAGCAGTACTTC
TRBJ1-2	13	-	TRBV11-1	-	CASSSRLDYGYTF	TGTGCCAGCAGCAGCCGATTAGACTATGGCTACACCTTC
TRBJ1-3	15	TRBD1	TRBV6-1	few	CASSESRGHGNTIYF	TGTGCCAGCAGTGAGTCTAGGGGGCATGGAAACACCATATATTTT
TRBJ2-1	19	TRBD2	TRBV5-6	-	CASSPEPLLAGGPNNEQFF	TGTGCCAGCAGCCCCGAGCCCCTTTTAGCGGGAGGGCCGAACAATGAGCAGTTCTTC
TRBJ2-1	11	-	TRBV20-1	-	CSASDYNEQFF	TGCAGTGCTTCCGATTACAATGAGCAGTTCTTC
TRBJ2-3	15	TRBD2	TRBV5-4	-	CASSLERGEEDTQYF	TGTGCCAGCAGCTTGGAACGGGGGGAGGAGGATACGCAGTATTTT
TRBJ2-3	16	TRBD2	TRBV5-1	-	CASSPRASGGADTQYF	TGCGCCAGCAGCCCTCGGGCTAGCGGGGGCGCAGATACGCAGTATTTT
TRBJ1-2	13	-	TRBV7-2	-	CASSFRTLRGYTF	TGTGCCAGCAGCTTCAGGACACTCCGTGGCTACACCTTC
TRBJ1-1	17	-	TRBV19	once	CASTILGGQYLNTEAFF	TGTGCCAGTACCATACTGGGGGGGCAATATTTGAACACTGAAGCTTTCTTT
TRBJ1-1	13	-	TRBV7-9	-	CASSDRSSTEAFF	TGTGCCAGCAGCGACAGGTCGAGCACTGAAGCTTTCTTT
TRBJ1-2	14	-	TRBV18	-	CASSPDPGDYGYTF	TGTGCCAGCTCGCCCGATCCGGGAGACTATGGCTACACCTTC
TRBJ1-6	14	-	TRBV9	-	CASSEEGGNSPLHF	TGTGCCAGCAGCGAAGAGGGGGGTAATTCACCCCTCCACTTT